This T cell receptor beta chain is drawn from a study of Graves' ophthalmopathy and Graves' hyperthyroidism. In the study overall: Sampling took place at initial diagnosis, with peripheral blood obtained before any treatment.

Stable hyperthyroidism denotes an absence of ophthalmopathy throughout 18 months of follow-up. The authors enrolled newly diagnosed hyperthyroidism patients aged 18 to 65 with under 2 months' duration. The source of the PBMCs was over 8.5 ml of fresh peripheral blood. The study amplified TCR beta CDR3 regions using RNA transcripts. An initial RT-PCR round employing HTBI primers preceded a second-round multiplex PCR. MiXCR was run by TCRdb on the multiplex PCR reads, yielding one entry per CDR3 protein. The sample has roughly 400,000 distinct CDR3 sequences, approximately 18% seen once; the top ten hold 2.4%. This clonotype was picked up many times. The clonotype comes from an adult woman with stable Graves' hyperthyroidism. The specimen was peripheral blood.

The CDR3 DNA sequence: TGCGCCAGCAGCCCCTACGGGGGTGCCTACGAGCAGTACTTC. Its protein is CASSPYGGAYEQYF. The chain recombines TRBV4-1 with TRBJ2-7; TRBD2 is a possible D gene (6 bases). The V end lost 4 bases, the J end lost 2 bases, and 12 bases lay between the germline ends. The CDR3 length is 14 residues. Germline CDR1 and CDR2: MGHRA and YSYEKL.